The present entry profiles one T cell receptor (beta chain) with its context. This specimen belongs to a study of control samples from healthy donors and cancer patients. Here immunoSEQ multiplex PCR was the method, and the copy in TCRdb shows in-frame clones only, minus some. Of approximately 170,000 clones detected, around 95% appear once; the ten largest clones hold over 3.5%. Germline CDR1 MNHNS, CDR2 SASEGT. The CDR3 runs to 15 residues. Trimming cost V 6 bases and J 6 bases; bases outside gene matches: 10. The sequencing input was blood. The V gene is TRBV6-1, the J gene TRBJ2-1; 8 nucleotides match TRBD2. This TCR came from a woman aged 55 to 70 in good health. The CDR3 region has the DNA TGTGCCAGCAGGAGTGTTAGCGGGGCCTCCAATGAGCAGTTCTTC. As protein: CASRSVSGASNEQFF.